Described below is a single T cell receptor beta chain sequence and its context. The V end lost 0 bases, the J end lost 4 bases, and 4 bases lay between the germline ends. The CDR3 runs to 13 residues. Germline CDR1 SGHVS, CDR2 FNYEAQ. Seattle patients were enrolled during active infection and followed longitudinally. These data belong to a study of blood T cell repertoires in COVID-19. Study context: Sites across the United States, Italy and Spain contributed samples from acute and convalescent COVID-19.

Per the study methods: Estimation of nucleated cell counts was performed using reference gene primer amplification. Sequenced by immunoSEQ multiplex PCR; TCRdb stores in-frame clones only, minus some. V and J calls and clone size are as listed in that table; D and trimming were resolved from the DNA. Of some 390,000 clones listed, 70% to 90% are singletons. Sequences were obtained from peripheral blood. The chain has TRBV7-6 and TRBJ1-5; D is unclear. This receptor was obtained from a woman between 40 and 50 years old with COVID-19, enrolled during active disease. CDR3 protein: CASSLAENQPQHF. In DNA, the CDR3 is TGTGCCAGCAGCTTAGCTGAGAATCAGCCCCAGCATTTT.